A selection of T cell receptor beta chains follows, all from one sample in a study of blood T cell repertoires in COVID-19. Some clones are missing from TCRdb's copy, which holds only in-frame ones; the method was immunoSEQ multiplex PCR. The sample contains some 350,000 clones, 90% of which appear only once. Sequenced material: peripheral blood. Receptor source: a young man with active or convalescent COVID-19. The CDR3 runs from the conserved cysteine through the conserved F or W. Fields, in order: V gene, clone size, D gene, J gene, CDR3 protein, CDR3 DNA. D genes are given only for firm matches. Not all rows give a size; the values are once, few, many and, for expanded clones, a class.

V gene: TRBV7-7; clone size: .; D gene: .; J gene: TRBJ2-1; CDR3 protein: CASSPTRADEQFF; CDR3 DNA: TGTGCTAGCAGCCCGACTAGAGCGGATGAGCAGTTCTTC
V gene: TRBV6-6; clone size: .; D gene: .; J gene: TRBJ2-7; CDR3 protein: CASSLKTFYEQYF; CDR3 DNA: TGTGCCAGCAGTTTAAAAACTTTCTACGAGCAGTACTTC
V gene: TRBV7-8; clone size: .; D gene: TRBD1; J gene: TRBJ1-5; CDR3 protein: CASSPTGSSNQPQHF; CDR3 DNA: TGTGCCAGCAGCCCGACAGGGTCGAGCAATCAGCCCCAGCATTTT
V gene: TRBV7-8; clone size: .; D gene: .; J gene: TRBJ1-6; CDR3 protein: CASSPPRGVGSPLHF; CDR3 DNA: TGTGCCAGCAGCCCACCGCGGGGAGTAGGTTCACCCCTCCACTTT
V gene: TRBV27; clone size: few; D gene: TRBD1; J gene: TRBJ1-2; CDR3 protein: CASSLLADRAAYGYTF; CDR3 DNA: TGTGCCAGCAGTTTATTGGCGGACAGGGCCGCGTATGGCTACACCTTC
V gene: TRBV13; clone size: .; D gene: .; J gene: TRBJ2-2; CDR3 protein: CASSLVSGLNTGELFF; CDR3 DNA: TGTGCCAGCAGCTTAGTGAGCGGGCTGAACACCGGGGAGCTGTTTTTT
V gene: TRBV7-9; clone size: .; D gene: .; J gene: TRBJ1-2; CDR3 protein: CASTPPGGRDGYTF; CDR3 DNA: TGTGCCAGCACCCCGCCGGGGGGGCGAGATGGCTACACCTTC
V gene: TRBV14; clone size: .; D gene: .; J gene: TRBJ2-1; CDR3 protein: CASSLTLAEYNEQFF; CDR3 DNA: TGTGCCAGCAGCCTGACCTTAGCGGAATACAATGAGCAGTTCTTC
V gene: TRBV7-3; clone size: .; D gene: .; J gene: TRBJ1-1; CDR3 protein: CASSLNSGVPEAFF; CDR3 DNA: TGTGCCAGCAGCTTAAATTCGGGGGTACCTGAAGCTTTCTTT
V gene: TRBV29-1; clone size: .; D gene: .; J gene: TRBJ1-2; CDR3 protein: CSATPEGNYGYTF; CDR3 DNA: TGCAGCGCCACCCCGGAGGGTAACTATGGCTACACCTTC
V gene: TRBV30; clone size: .; D gene: .; J gene: TRBJ1-4; CDR3 protein: CAWSSTGKLFF; CDR3 DNA: TGTGCCTGGAGTTCAACGGGAAAACTGTTTTTT
V gene: TRBV19; clone size: .; D gene: TRBD1; J gene: TRBJ2-7; CDR3 protein: CATRTGGEQYF; CDR3 DNA: TGTGCCACCCGAACAGGGGGCGAGCAGTACTTC
V gene: TRBV2; clone size: .; D gene: .; J gene: TRBJ1-6; CDR3 protein: CASSPGVSSPLHF; CDR3 DNA: TGTGCCAGCAGCCCGGGGGTCAGTTCACCCCTCCACTTT
V gene: TRBV6-5; clone size: .; D gene: TRBD1; J gene: TRBJ1-1; CDR3 protein: CASSRQGMTEAFF; CDR3 DNA: TGTGCCAGCAGCCGACAGGGAATGACTGAAGCTTTCTTT
V gene: TRBV7-2; clone size: .; D gene: TRBD1; J gene: TRBJ1-2; CDR3 protein: CASSLAQGERYGYTF; CDR3 DNA: TGTGCCAGCAGCTTAGCGCAGGGGGAGAGGTATGGCTACACCTTC
V gene: TRBV19; clone size: .; D gene: .; J gene: TRBJ2-3; CDR3 protein: CASSRESPDTQYF; CDR3 DNA: TGTGCCAGTAGTAGAGAATCCCCGGATACGCAGTATTTT
V gene: TRBV7-2; clone size: .; D gene: TRBD1; J gene: TRBJ2-5; CDR3 protein: CASSLDLDRVVETQYF; CDR3 DNA: TGTGCCAGCAGCTTAGACCTGGACAGGGTGGTTGAGACCCAGTACTTC
V gene: TRBV28; clone size: .; D gene: .; J gene: TRBJ2-5; CDR3 protein: CASKLSPRETQYF; CDR3 DNA: TGTGCCAGCAAGCTTTCCCCCAGGGAGACCCAGTACTTC
V gene: TRBV28; clone size: few; D gene: .; J gene: TRBJ2-2; CDR3 protein: CASISFPGELFF; CDR3 DNA: TGTGCCAGCATTAGCTTCCCCGGGGAGCTGTTTTTT
V gene: TRBV3-1/TRBV3-2; clone size: .; D gene: .; J gene: TRBJ2-7; CDR3 protein: CASSTPSLTYEQYF; CDR3 DNA: TGTGCCAGCAGCACCCCCAGTTTAACCTACGAGCAGTACTTC
V gene: TRBV19; clone size: .; D gene: .; J gene: TRBJ2-7; CDR3 protein: CASSMQGLYEQYF; CDR3 DNA: TGTGCCAGTAGTATGCAGGGACTGTACGAGCAGTACTTC
V gene: TRBV14; clone size: .; D gene: TRBD2; J gene: TRBJ2-4; CDR3 protein: CASSQTGRETKNIQYF; CDR3 DNA: TGTGCCAGCAGCCAAACCGGGCGGGAGACCAAAAACATTCAGTACTTC
V gene: TRBV27; clone size: .; D gene: TRBD2; J gene: TRBJ2-7; CDR3 protein: CASSSLAGVHREQYF; CDR3 DNA: TGTGCCAGCAGTAGCCTAGCGGGAGTTCATCGCGAGCAGTACTTC
V gene: TRBV18; clone size: .; D gene: TRBD2; J gene: TRBJ2-1; CDR3 protein: CASSPLYREGGNEQFF; CDR3 DNA: TGTGCCAGCTCACCACTTTACCGGGAGGGAGGCAATGAGCAGTTCTTC
V gene: TRBV3-1/TRBV3-2; clone size: once; D gene: .; J gene: TRBJ1-2; CDR3 protein: CASSQDDRNYGYTF; CDR3 DNA: TGTGCCAGCAGCCAAGATGACAGAAACTATGGCTACACCTTC
V gene: TRBV4-3; clone size: .; D gene: .; J gene: TRBJ2-1; CDR3 protein: CASSQDSRGARNEQFF; CDR3 DNA: TGCGCCAGCAGCCAAGATTCACGGGGGGCCCGCAATGAGCAGTTCTTC
V gene: TRBV7-9; clone size: .; D gene: TRBD2; J gene: TRBJ2-3; CDR3 protein: CASSLARTSGENTDTQYF; CDR3 DNA: TGTGCCAGCAGCTTAGCGAGGACTAGCGGAGAGAACACAGATACGCAGTATTTT
V gene: TRBV27; clone size: .; D gene: .; J gene: TRBJ1-5; CDR3 protein: CASSWGGPYQPQHF; CDR3 DNA: TGTGCCAGCAGTTGGGGGGGCCCTTATCAGCCCCAGCATTTT
V gene: TRBV15; clone size: .; D gene: .; J gene: TRBJ1-5; CDR3 protein: CATRQGSNQPQHF; CDR3 DNA: TGTGCCACCAGACAGGGTAGCAATCAGCCCCAGCATTTT
V gene: TRBV5-5; clone size: .; D gene: TRBD1; J gene: TRBJ1-2; CDR3 protein: CASSLGRQGVNYGYTF; CDR3 DNA: TGTGCCAGCAGCTTGGGACGACAGGGGGTTAACTATGGCTACACCTTC
V gene: TRBV7-2; clone size: .; D gene: TRBD1; J gene: TRBJ2-7; CDR3 protein: CASSLGQGAVEQYF; CDR3 DNA: TGTGCCAGCAGCTTAGGGCAGGGGGCGGTCGAGCAGTACTTC
V gene: TRBV10-3; clone size: .; D gene: TRBD2; J gene: TRBJ2-3; CDR3 protein: CAITRTTSGRGDTQYF; CDR3 DNA: TGTGCCATCACTCGTACGACTAGCGGGAGGGGAGATACGCAGTATTTT
V gene: TRBV6-1; clone size: .; D gene: TRBD1; J gene: TRBJ2-7; CDR3 protein: CASSEARVGTGDF; CDR3 DNA: TGTGCCAGCAGTGAAGCGAGAGTCGGGACAGGGGACTTC